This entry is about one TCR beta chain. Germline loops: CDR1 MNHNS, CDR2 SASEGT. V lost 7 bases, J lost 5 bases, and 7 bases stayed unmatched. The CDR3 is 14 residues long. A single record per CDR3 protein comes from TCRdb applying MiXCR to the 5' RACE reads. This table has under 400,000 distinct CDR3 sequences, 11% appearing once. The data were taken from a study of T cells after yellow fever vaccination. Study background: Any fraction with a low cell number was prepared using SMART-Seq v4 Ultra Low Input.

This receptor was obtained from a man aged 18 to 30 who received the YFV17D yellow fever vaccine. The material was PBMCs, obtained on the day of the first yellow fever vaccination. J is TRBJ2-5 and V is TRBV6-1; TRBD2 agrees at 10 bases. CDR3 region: CASTPAGGRETQYF. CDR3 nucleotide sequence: TGTGCCAGCACCCCAGCGGGGGGGAGGGAGACCCAGTACTTC.